These 26 T cell receptor beta chains share one sample of origin, sequenced in a study of blood T cell repertoires in COVID-19 (TCRdb year 2020). The method was the immunoSEQ multiplex PCR assay. The clones in this table, taken by TCRdb from immuneACCESS, are in-frame only. Not every clone is retained; where verified, under half of the shortfall comes from an unresolved V gene, and the cause of the rest is unknown. Recorded for this sample are 250,000 or so clones; roughly 84% of them occurred a single time. 1.5% to 1.7% of the sample comes from the top ten. The sample taken for sequencing was peripheral blood. The receptors stem from a woman in her 40s who had recovered from COVID-19.

This clone was observed a single time. The chain is built from TRBV7-8 and TRBJ2-3; tentative D call: TRBD2 (6 bases). The CDR3 is 13 amino acids. Trimming took 5 bases from V and 6 from J, leaving 12 bases between them. The V gene's germline CDR1 is SGHVS and CDR2 FQNEAQ. The CDR3 protein is CASSPRDFDTQYF. The CDR3 DNA reads TGTGCCAGCAGCCCGAGGGACTTTGATACGCAGTATTTT.

The rearrangement joins TRBV19 to TRBJ2-3; TRBD2 aligns across 7 bases. CDR3 size: 16 residues. CDR1 and CDR2 (germline): LNHDA, SQIVND (reference sequence). Losses at the gene ends were 4 bases for V and 2 bases for J; bases not matched to a gene: 9. The CDR3 nucleotides read TGTGCCAGTAGTAGGGACGGACTAGGAGCCACAGATACGCAGTATTTT. Translation: CASSRDGLGATDTQYF.

The genes are TRBV4-1 and TRBJ2-7; 9 nucleotides align to TRBD1. Germline V gene lookup returns CDR1 MGHRA and CDR2 YSYEKL. V shed 1 base and J 5 bases; nucleotides not matched to a gene: 6. This CDR3 has 15 amino acids. The CDR3 nucleotides are TGCGCCAGCAGCCAAGTTGTGACAGGGGGGAACGAGCAGTACTTC. Protein: CASSQVVTGGNEQYF.

The chain recombines TRBV30 with TRBJ1-5; 9 bases agree with TRBD1. V was clipped by 5 bases and J by 6 bases; unmatched bases: 8. Per the germline V gene, CDR1 is GTSNPN and CDR2 is SVGIG (reference sequence). This CDR3 is 14 amino acids long. The CDR3 loop is CAWGPGTGSQPQHF. The CDR3 nucleotides read TGTGCCTGGGGACCCGGGACAGGGAGTCAGCCCCAGCATTTT.

This chain links TRBV30 with TRBJ1-1; D unresolved. The CDR3 has 14 residues. The V end was cut by 3 bases, the J end by 0 bases, with 11 bases between. Germline lookup yields CDR1 GTSNPN and CDR2 SVGIG (reference sequence). This CDR3 is CAWRSGIVNTEAFF. The CDR3 coding sequence is TGTGCCTGGAGGAGCGGCATTGTGAACACTGAAGCTTTCTTT.

V is TRBV15 and J is TRBJ1-2; no clear D gene. This CDR3 is built from 15 residues. Germline-derived CDR1 and CDR2 are LNHNV and YYDKDF (reference sequence). Trimming pared 1 base from V and 0 bases from J, leaving 9 bases between. CDR3 sequence reads: CATSRVVSSNYGYTF. The CDR3 DNA follows: TGTGCCACCAGCAGAGTGGTGAGCTCTAACTATGGCTACACCTTC.

The gene calls are TRBV20-1 and TRBJ1-2; possible D gene TRBD1, 5 bases. CDR1 DFQATT and CDR2 SNEGSKA come from the germline V gene (reference sequence). CDR3 length: 10 amino acids. V was pared by 7 bases and J by 6 bases, with 9 bases between. The CDR3 DNA follows: TGCAGTGTTTGGGGGGATGGCTACACCTTC. As protein: CSVWGDGYTF.

This chain connects TRBV5-5 to TRBJ2-7; TRBD2 aligns across 9 bases. CDR3 length: 15 amino acids. Trimming cost V 3 bases and J 2 bases; bases outside gene matches: 6. The germline CDR1 and CDR2 sequences are SGHKS and YYEKEE (reference sequence). The CDR3 region is CASSSRLAGAYEQYF. The CDR3 coding sequence is TGTGCCAGCAGCTCCCGTTTAGCGGGGGCCTACGAGCAGTACTTC.

The chain uses TRBV6-1 and TRBJ1-6; D is undetermined. Germline V CDR1 and CDR2: MNHNS, SASEGT. Trimming removed 3 bases from V and 10 bases from J, with 13 bases in between. CDR3 length: 14 residues. CDR3 bases: TGTGCCAGCAGTGACCAAACCCTATCGTCACCCCTCCACTTT. Translated: CASSDQTLSSPLHF.

This clone was picked up one time. The same CDR3 arises from other DNA sequences in this sample as well. The chain is built from TRBV5-1 and TRBJ2-2; unclear D gene. V was pared by 1 base and J by 5 bases, with 6 bases between. CDR3 size: 13 residues. Germline V lookup: CDR1 SGHRS, CDR2 YFSETQ. The CDR3 loop reads CASSLTVTGELFF. CDR3 DNA sequence: TGCGCCAGCAGCTTGACTGTAACCGGGGAGCTGTTTTTT. Supplemented by reference TRBV5-1 and TRBJ2-2, the full variable domain reads KAGVTQTPRYLIKTRGQQVTLSCSPISGHRSVSWYQQTPGQGLQFLFEYFSETQRNKGNFPGRFSGRQFSNSRSEMNVSTLELGDSALYLCASSLTVTGELFFGEGSRLTVL.

The chain combines TRBV12-3 or TRBV12-4 with TRBJ2-6; D ambiguous. The germline V and J ends were trimmed by 6 bases and 0 bases, with 3 bases remaining between them. The CDR3 is 13 amino acids. The CDR3 coding sequence is TGTGCCAGCAGCAGCTCTGGGGCCAACGTCCTGACTTTC. The encoded protein is CASSSSGANVLTF.

CDR3 loop: CASSPLAGGPETQYF. CDR3 nucleotide sequence: TGTGCCAGCAGTCCACTGGCGGGGGGGCCGGAGACCCAGTACTTC. The V gene is TRBV27, the J gene TRBJ2-5, with 9 bases identical to TRBD2. This CDR3 comprises 15 residues. V shed 5 bases, J shed 5 bases, and the junction held 9 bases outside the gene matches. Germline CDR1 and CDR2: MNHEY and SMNVEV (reference sequence).

CDR3 nucleotide sequence: TGTGCCAGCCGCTCTGGGGCCAACGTCCTGACTTTC. It yields the protein CASRSGANVLTF. The chain couples TRBV28 to TRBJ2-6; D uncertain. This CDR3 has 12 amino acids. From germline, CDR1 is MDHEN and CDR2 SYDVKM. The V end lost 8 bases, the J end lost 0 bases, and 2 bases lay between the germline ends.

The chain joins TRBV5-4 to TRBJ2-2; TRBD1 might be the D (6 bases). V was shortened by 1 base and J by 0 bases, with 13 bases between the two germline ends. The CDR3 sequence is 17 residues long. Germline V gives CDR1 SGHNT, CDR2 YYREEE (reference sequence). This CDR3 reads CASSLLRSGANTGELFF. The CDR3 nucleotides read TGTGCCAGCAGCTTGCTTCGGTCAGGGGCGAACACCGGGGAGCTGTTTTTT.

The chain combines TRBV18 with TRBJ1-3, with 8 bases fitting TRBD1. The ends lost 3 bases at V and 4 bases at J; junction bases unmatched: 8. Germline V gene data show CDR1 as KGHSH and CDR2 as LQKENI. This CDR3 contains 16 residues. In DNA, the CDR3 is TGTGCCAGCTCACCGGGACAGGCGACAACGGGAAACACCATATATTTT. This sequence encodes CASSPGQATTGNTIYF.

This chain links TRBV2 with TRBJ2-4; no clear D. CDR1 and CDR2 (germline): SNHLY, FYNNEI. The CDR3 is 15 residues long. Trimming pared 5 bases from V and 0 bases from J, leaving 11 bases between. Written as DNA, the CDR3 is TGTGCCAGCAGTCGAAACGACATAGCCAAAAACATTCAGTACTTC. It specifies CASSRNDIAKNIQYF.

The chain joins TRBV6-1 to TRBJ1-1; TRBD1 is a possible D gene (5 bases). Germline V gives CDR1 MNHNS, CDR2 SASEGT. The CDR3 consists of 15 residues. The ends were cut back, 1 base at V and 1 base at J, with 10 bases in the middle. Here the CDR3 DNA reads TGTGCCAGCAGTGAAGGGGGGGAGCGGAACACTGAAGCTTTCTTT. Protein sequence: CASSEGGERNTEAFF.

The V gene is TRBV6-5, the J gene TRBJ1-6; possible D gene TRBD1, 6 bases. The CDR3 runs to 14 residues. Germline-derived CDR1 and CDR2 are MNHEY and SVGAGI. The V gene lost 0 bases and the J gene lost 11 bases, with 11 bases spanning the gap. The CDR3 sequence is CASSYSVQGTPLHF. The CDR3, as DNA: TGTGCCAGCAGTTACTCGGTACAGGGTACACCCCTCCACTTT.

The rearrangement links TRBV11-2 to TRBJ2-7, with D perhaps TRBD1 (7 bases). The CDR3 runs 15 residues. Trimming removed 1 base from V and 1 base from J, with 11 bases in between. Germline CDR1 is SGHAT and CDR2 is FQNNGV. The CDR3 sequence is CASSLAAGGSYEQYF. The CDR3 DNA is TGTGCCAGCAGCTTAGCGGCAGGGGGGTCCTACGAGCAGTACTTC.

This clone showed up just a few times. The rearrangement joins TRBV11-2 to TRBJ1-5; tentatively, D is TRBD1 (5 bases). The ends were cut back, 1 base at V and 6 bases at J, with 10 bases in the middle. The germline gives CDR1 SGHAT, CDR2 FQNNGV. This CDR3 has 14 residues. CDR3 in amino acids: CASSLVGVSQPQHF. In nucleotides, the CDR3 is TGTGCCAGCAGCTTAGTAGGGGTGAGTCAGCCCCAGCATTTT. The whole variable domain, filled in from reference TRBV11-2 and TRBJ1-5, reads EAGVAQSPRYKIIEKRQSVAFWCNPISGHATLYWYQQILGQGPKLLIQFQNNGVVDDSQLPKDRFSAERLKGVDSTLKIQPAKLEDSAVYLCASSLVGVSQPQHFGDGTRLSIL.

The chain joins TRBV3-1 (or the pseudogene TRBV3-2) to TRBJ2-5; 12 positions agree with TRBD2. Losses at the gene ends were 4 bases for V and 2 bases for J; bases not matched to a gene: 8. The CDR3 loop spans 17 amino acids. Germline V gene lookup returns CDR1 LGHDT and CDR2 YNNKEL (reference sequence). CDR3 in DNA: TGTGCCAGCAGCCCCCGGACTAGCGGGGTGATACAAGAGACCCAGTACTTC. Its translation is CASSPRTSGVIQETQYF.

This chain links TRBV28 with TRBJ1-5; the match to TRBD1 covers 8 bases. The CDR3 runs to 16 residues. The germline gives CDR1 MDHEN, CDR2 SYDVKM. V gave up 6 bases and J gave up 3 bases; unmatched junction bases: 10. CDR3 loop: CASSPRRGLNNQPQHF. The CDR3 DNA sequence: TGTGCCAGCAGCCCCCGCAGGGGGCTAAACAATCAGCCCCAGCATTTT.

The CDR3 is CASSVGAQSGQETQYF. In nucleotides, the CDR3 is TGCGCCAGCAGCGTGGGGGCTCAGTCAGGCCAAGAGACCCAGTACTTC. The V and J genes are TRBV5-1 and TRBJ2-5; tentatively, D is TRBD1 (6 bases). The V and J ends lost 4 bases and 1 base respectively, with 17 bases between them. Germline CDR1 SGHRS, CDR2 YFSETQ. This CDR3 comprises 16 residues.

This clone was observed once. CDR3 residues: CASSVGVRQNTEAFF. The CDR3 nucleotides read TGTGCCAGCAGCGTAGGGGTCCGACAGAACACTGAAGCTTTCTTT. The rearrangement uses TRBV9 and TRBJ1-1, with D unresolved. The CDR3 totals 15 residues. Trimming took off 0 bases at V and 1 base at J, with 10 bases between the two ends. Looked up from germline, CDR1 is SGDLS and CDR2 is YYNGEE. Looking up the rest from reference TRBV9 and TRBJ1-1 gives the full variable domain: DSGVTQTPKHLITATGQRVTLRCSPRSGDLSVYWYQQSLDQGLQFLIQYYNGEERAKGNILERFSAQQFPDLHSELNLSSLELGDSALYFCASSVGVRQNTEAFFGQGTRLTVV.

CDR3 protein: CATSDPRGQETQYF. CDR3 nucleotides: TGTGCCACCAGTGATCCTCGGGGACAAGAGACCCAGTACTTC. This chain links TRBV24-1 with TRBJ2-5; the D gene is possibly TRBD2 (5 bases). Trimming removed 3 bases at V and 2 bases at J, with 9 bases between. The CDR3 is made up of 14 amino acids. In germline, CDR1 is KGHDR, CDR2 SFDVKD.

The genes are TRBV10-3 and TRBJ2-3; D unclear. CDR1 and CDR2 (germline): ENHRY, SYGVKD. Between the trimmed V and J ends, which lost 3 bases and 3 bases, there was a span of 7 bases. CDR3 length: 13 amino acids. DNA of the CDR3: TGTGCCATCAGTGAACTTAGAACAGATACGCAGTATTTT. The encoded protein is CAISELRTDTQYF.